This record covers a single T cell receptor (beta chain). Its antigen is not known. Generated by immunoSEQ multiplex PCR, the TCRdb table keeps only in-frame clones and is missing some. The sample includes about 26,000 clones, 85% of them seen just once. This CDR3 contains 15 residues. CDR1 is SNHLY, CDR2 FYNNEI, per germline. The ends lost 8 bases at V and 7 bases at J; junction bases unmatched: 15. The record originates from a study of lymphopenia after photon versus proton radiotherapy. Findings and limits, study-wide: Larger post-nadir TCR diversity loss correlated inversely with survival in deceased patients.

The V call is TRBV2, the J call TRBJ1-2; 8 nucleotides align to TRBD1. The input for sequencing was peripheral blood, taken from a patient treated with photon-based radiotherapy. The clonotype originates from a man aged 25-40 years with gastric cancer. This CDR3 is CASPIRRTGRAGYTF. CDR3 DNA sequence: TGTGCCAGCCCCATCCGGCGGACAGGGCGAGCTGGCTACACCTTC.